This passage covers 15 T cell receptor beta chains from one sample sequenced in a study of cytomegalovirus exposure and HLA in healthy donors. This PCR relied on a set of 60 Vbeta primers and 13 Jbeta primers. Assay used: immunoSEQ multiplex PCR; TCRdb lists only in-frame clones, some missing. The table has nearly 95,000 clones, less than 8% seen once. The sample comprised PBMCs. The receptors were sampled from a man aged 50 or older in good health and CMV-seronegative.

This clone was detected a few times. This chain links TRBV5-1 with TRBJ1-2, with D perhaps TRBD1 (5 bases). The CDR3 is 12 residues long. The V and J ends lost 3 bases and 6 bases respectively, with 9 bases between them. The germline V gene encodes CDR1 SGHRS and CDR2 YFSETQ. The CDR3 DNA is TGCGCCAGCAGCTGGCGGGGGGATGGCTACACCTTC. As protein: CASSWRGDGYTF.

This clone was counted a few times. The chain couples TRBV6-1 to TRBJ2-1; 9 nucleotides line up with TRBD2. CDR1 and CDR2 (germline): MNHNS, SASEGT. V shed 6 bases and J 4 bases; nucleotides not matched to a gene: 13. The CDR3 sequence is 17 residues long. CDR3 DNA: TGTGCCAGCAGAGAACGCCAGACTAGCGGAAAGTACAATGAGCAGTTCTTC. Residues: CASRERQTSGKYNEQFF.

Only a few counts were recorded for this clone. CDR3 coding DNA: TGCGCCAGCCGGGTGGAGGGGATAATGAACACTGAAGCTTTCTTT. Translation: CASRVEGIMNTEAFF. This sequence joins TRBV5-1 and TRBJ1-1; TRBD1 might be the D (5 bases). The CDR3 extends over 15 amino acids. The V gene lost 7 bases and the J gene lost 0 bases, with 16 bases spanning the gap. Germline CDR1 SGHRS, CDR2 YFSETQ.

The chain couples TRBV18 to TRBJ1-1; 7 bases fit TRBD1. CDR3 length: 16 residues. Germline V gene sequence: CDR1 KGHSH, CDR2 LQKENI. V trimming: 3 bases; J trimming: 5 bases; junction bases outside the gene matches: 12. CDR3 amino acids: CASSPRPKGALTEAFF. CDR3 in DNA: TGTGCCAGCTCACCCAGACCCAAGGGGGCACTAACTGAAGCTTTCTTT.

This clone was counted between two and nine times. This chain joins TRBV6-1 and TRBJ1-1, with unresolved D. The ends were cut back, 6 bases at V and 8 bases at J, with 16 bases in the middle. Germline CDR1 reads MNHNS; CDR2 reads SASEGT. The CDR3 contains 13 residues. The CDR3 sequence: CASSANGRREAFF. CDR3 nucleotides: TGTGCCAGCAGCGCAAATGGGCGTAGGGAAGCTTTCTTT.

The CDR3 coding sequence is TGTGCCAGCAGCCCCGGACAGTATGGCTACACCTTC. Its translation is CASSPGQYGYTF. This chain uses TRBV5-4 with TRBJ1-2; possibly TRBD1 for D (6 bases). The V end lost 4 bases, the J end lost 5 bases, and 9 bases lay between the germline ends. Per germline, CDR1 SGHNT and CDR2 YYREEE (reference sequence). This CDR3 contains 12 residues.

The sample holds a few counts of this clone. The genes are TRBV28 and TRBJ1-5; 9 bases agree with TRBD1. V lost 4 bases to trimming and J lost 4 bases; unmatched junction nucleotides: 2. Germline V gives CDR1 MDHEN, CDR2 SYDVKM. The CDR3 is 14 residues long. The CDR3 is CASSWGQGNQPQHF. CDR3 coding DNA: TGTGCCAGCAGTTGGGGACAGGGAAATCAGCCCCAGCATTTT.

This clone was recorded a few times. The chain links TRBV7-6 to TRBJ2-1; D is possibly TRBD2 (6 bases). The ends were cut back, 5 bases at V and 2 bases at J, with 16 bases in the middle. The length of the CDR3 is 16 residues. The germline V gene has CDR1 SGHVS and CDR2 FNYEAQ. CDR3 bases: TGTGCCAGCAGCAAGATCCCGACTAGTCCCTACAATGAGCAGTTCTTC. Protein sequence: CASSKIPTSPYNEQFF.

This clone appeared a few times. The chain links TRBV30 to TRBJ2-2, with D possibly being TRBD2 (6 bases). Per the germline V gene, CDR1 is GTSNPN and CDR2 is SVGIG (reference sequence). The V gene lost 4 bases and the J gene lost 1 base, with 10 bases spanning the gap. This CDR3 contains 14 residues. Written as DNA, the CDR3 is TGTGCCTGGAATAGCGGACAGAACACCGGGGAGCTGTTTTTT. This translates into CAWNSGQNTGELFF. Together with reference TRBV30 and TRBJ2-2, the CDR3 gives the full variable domain: SQTIHQWPATLVQPVGSPLSLECTVEGTSNPNLYWYRQAAGRGLQLLFYSVGIGQISSEVPQNLSASRPQDRQFILSSKKLLLSDSGFYLCAWNSGQNTGELFFGEGSRLTVL.

The chain recombines TRBV4-1 with TRBJ1-5, with D perhaps matching TRBD1 (6 bases). CDR1 is MGHRA, CDR2 YSYEKL, per germline. The CDR3 length is 15 residues. Trimming took off 4 bases at V and 11 bases at J, with 21 bases between the two ends. This chain's CDR3 is CASSPAGQILEAQHF. The CDR3 nucleotides read TGCGCCAGCAGCCCCGCCGGACAGATCCTAGAGGCCCAGCATTTT.

The chain employs TRBV7-2 and TRBJ2-5, with D unresolved. With 7 bases removed from V and 4 bases from J, the gap between germline ends came to 13 bases. Germline CDR1 SGHTA, CDR2 FQGNSA. The CDR3 runs to 13 residues. The CDR3 protein is CASTPQPGETQYF. The CDR3 DNA follows: TGTGCCAGCACCCCCCAGCCGGGAGAGACCCAGTACTTC.

This clone was picked up a small number of times. Additional DNA sequences in this sample encode the identical CDR3. V and J are TRBV28 and TRBJ2-7; D not certain. Germline CDR1 reads MDHEN; CDR2 reads SYDVKM. V was cut by 3 bases and J by 4 bases, with 4 bases left in between. The CDR3 is 11 amino acids. As DNA, the CDR3 is TGTGCCAGCAGTTTTATTTACGAGCAGTACTTC. It specifies CASSFIYEQYF.

The chain uses TRBV6-5 and TRBJ2-1; 7 bases are a match to TRBD2. CDR1 and CDR2 from the germline V gene are MNHEY and SVGAGI. J was trimmed by 4 bases and V by 6 bases; bases with no gene match: 9. The CDR3 is 15 residues long. The DNA of the CDR3 is TGTGCCAGCAGCCCCCCCAGCGGGGCATACAATGAGCAGTTCTTC. As protein: CASSPPSGAYNEQFF.

This clone turned up a few times. This sequence joins TRBV5-1 and TRBJ1-6, with 8 bases fitting TRBD1. The CDR3 has 15 residues. V shed 4 bases, J shed 7 bases, and the junction held 7 bases outside the gene matches. Germline V gene data show CDR1 as SGHRS and CDR2 as YFSETQ. CDR3 region: CASSAKTGANSPLHF. The CDR3 nucleotides read TGCGCCAGCAGCGCCAAGACAGGGGCCAATTCACCCCTCCACTTT.

V usage is TRBV5-4 and J usage is TRBJ2-5, with TRBD2 matching 16 bases. CDR3 size: 17 residues. Germline V lookup: CDR1 SGHNT, CDR2 YYREEE (reference sequence). Trimming removed 4 bases from V and 5 bases from J; junction bases left unmatched: 8. For the CDR3, the DNA is TGTGCCAGCAGCGGGACTAGCGGGAGGGCCCCTGGGGAGACCCAGTACTTC. This gives the protein CASSGTSGRAPGETQYF.